This T cell receptor beta chain originates from a study of T cell responses to AZD1222 COVID-19 vaccine. The study, taken as a whole, reports: Vaccine-associated CD4 TCRs ranged over spike, dominating at 160-218 and 743-854.

Per germline, CDR1 SQVTM and CDR2 ANQGSEA. Trimming pared 4 bases from V and 3 bases from J, leaving 10 bases between. The CDR3 loop spans 12 amino acids. Repertoires were generated with immunoSEQ multiplex PCR, while TCRdb's copy carries only in-frame clones and drops some. The sample has 110,000 to 150,000 clones, more than 90% seen once. Details on this clone: Its antigen is not known.

This clonotype was obtained from an adult in good health. Sequenced here: peripheral blood, sampled on day 0 of AZD1222 vaccination. This chain connects TRBV29-1 to TRBJ2-7, with D perhaps TRBD1 (6 bases). DNA of the CDR3: TGCAGCGTTGGAAGGGGGTTCTACGAGCAGTACTTC. Translating gives CSVGRGFYEQYF.